These T cell receptor beta chains were read from a single sample in a study of T cell responses to AZD1222 COVID-19 vaccine. TCRdb keeps only in-frame clones here, not all; method: immunoSEQ multiplex PCR. The data show around 130,000 clones, 88% seen once. The source material was peripheral blood, sampled 28 days after the second AZD1222 dose. These receptors came from an adult who received the AZD1222 COVID-19 vaccine. CDR3s include the opening cysteine and the closing phenylalanine or tryptophan.

v_call | cdr3_aa
TRBV19 | CASSISIQETQYF
TRBV3-1/TRBV3-2 | CASSQEAGAMLYGYTF
TRBV18 | CASSKDRYNEQFF
TRBV27 | CASSRIPGQSTTDTQYF
TRBV6-6 | CASSARGDYNEQFF
TRBV19 | CASKHGGQGSFGELFF
TRBV3-1/TRBV3-2 | CASSQAPSGAEQYF
TRBV28 | CASRLPLGRIYGYTF
TRBV7-2 | CASSLTSRSEQFF
TRBV10-3 | CAIQGGSTGELFF
TRBV7-8 | CASSLARNNEQFF
TRBV7-8 | CASSLADSSYEQYF
TRBV28 | CASSSIDRVGAGYTF
TRBV30 | CALGSRMNTEAFF
TRBV28 | CASSLVQGVTAFF
TRBV7-2 | CASSLSFTVLETQYF
TRBV5-1 | CASSLGTANSNQPQHF
TRBV9 | CASSGTGTATTNEKLFF
TRBV5-5 | CASSLGTENEKLFF
TRBV12-3/TRBV12-4 | CASSLFRQNIQYF
TRBV5-6 | CASSRDRVKRNEQYF
TRBV19 | CASSITEGATFEQYF
TRBV6-5 | CASSQGTFTDTQYF
TRBV9 | CASSVGDGTTGYTF
TRBV28 | CASSPGSAPKDHEKLFF
TRBV29-1 | CSVNIQGAPEGYTF
TRBV9 | CASSLPDSGNTIYF
TRBV4-3 | CASSQDLTGIPYEQYF
TRBV20-1 | CSASGSGGPYEQYF
TRBV7-9 | CASSLDGAGNQPQHF
TRBV5-1 | CASSFSQDGGTQYF
TRBV19 | CASFDRVSDAFF
TRBV5-5 | CASSEGSDEKLFF
TRBV5-1 | CASKGLAGSSYNEQFF
TRBV6-2/TRBV6-3 | CASSNHLEQFF
TRBV4-2 | CASSQGARVDTQYF
TRBV24-1 | CATSRTGGHGYTF
TRBV5-1 | CASSLGLAGVETQYF
TRBV20-1 | CSASLGSLYEQYF
TRBV18 | CASSPGDNQPQHF
TRBV11-2 | CASSLGLAGIQETQYF
TRBV7-3 | CASSLLRGSPLHF
TRBV19 | CASRATGHYGYTF
TRBV4-3 | CASSLGTDRTDTQYF
TRBV5-5 | CASSFTEDPPLHF
TRBV28 | CASSPQGTPREQYF
TRBV30 | CAWNRAGQVGSNSYNSPLHF
TRBV5-8 | CASSLYQGGNQPQHF
TRBV28 | CASSSRPVKQFF
TRBV10-3 | CAISESRGGRATEAFF